This is a list of T cell receptor beta chains from one sample in a study of control samples from healthy donors and cancer patients. The table came from immunoSEQ multiplex PCR; TCRdb's copy has only in-frame clones and leaves some out. The sample consists of roughly 130,000 clones, roughly 95% of them appearing once. Sequencing input: blood. These receptors were taken from a man between 25 and 39 years old in good health. CDR3s include the opening cysteine and the closing phenylalanine or tryptophan. A D gene is named only where the DNA matches it firmly.

V,J,D,CDR3,DNA
TRBV5-1,TRBJ2-7,NA,CASREGYRGRSYEQYF,TGCGCCAGCCGAGAGGGATACCGGGGGCGATCCTACGAGCAGTACTTC
TRBV5-6,TRBJ2-6,NA,CASTGSGANVLTF,TGTGCCAGTACAGGGTCCGGGGCCAACGTCCTGACTTTC
TRBV29-1,TRBJ2-3,TRBD1,CSVGGQGTDTQYF,TGCAGCGTTGGGGGACAGGGGACAGATACGCAGTATTTT
TRBV7-9,TRBJ2-2,NA,CASSRATGYTGELFF,TGTGCCAGCAGCCGGGCTACAGGATACACCGGGGAGCTGTTTTTT
TRBV6-2/TRBV6-3,TRBJ2-1,TRBD1,CASSPVKGGQGPYSYNEQFF,TGTGCCAGCAGTCCAGTGAAGGGGGGACAGGGGCCTTACTCCTACAATGAGCAGTTCTTC
TRBV2,TRBJ2-7,TRBD1,CAISTGGDDEQYF,TGTGCCATATCGACAGGGGGCGACGACGAGCAGTACTTC
TRBV7-9,TRBJ2-3,NA,CASSLRRPSGTDTQYF,TGTGCCAGCAGCTTAAGGCGACCTTCGGGCACAGATACGCAGTATTTT
TRBV28,TRBJ2-6,TRBD1,CASSRALTGSGANVLTF,TGTGCCAGCAGCCGTGCCTTGACAGGGTCTGGGGCCAACGTCCTGACTTTC
TRBV24-1,TRBJ2-1,TRBD2,CATSSLAGEQFF,TGTGCCACCAGTAGTCTAGCGGGGGAGCAGTTCTTC
TRBV29-1,TRBJ1-2,TRBD1,CSVPGQEGANYGYTF,TGCAGCGTTCCGGGACAGGAAGGGGCTAACTATGGCTACACCTTC
TRBV18,TRBJ2-7,NA,CASSPRETGSYEQYF,TGTGCCAGCTCACCACGGGAGACGGGATCCTACGAGCAGTACTTC
TRBV6-5,TRBJ1-1,TRBD1,CASRTQGGNTEAFF,TGTGCCAGCAGAACTCAGGGGGGTAACACTGAAGCTTTCTTT